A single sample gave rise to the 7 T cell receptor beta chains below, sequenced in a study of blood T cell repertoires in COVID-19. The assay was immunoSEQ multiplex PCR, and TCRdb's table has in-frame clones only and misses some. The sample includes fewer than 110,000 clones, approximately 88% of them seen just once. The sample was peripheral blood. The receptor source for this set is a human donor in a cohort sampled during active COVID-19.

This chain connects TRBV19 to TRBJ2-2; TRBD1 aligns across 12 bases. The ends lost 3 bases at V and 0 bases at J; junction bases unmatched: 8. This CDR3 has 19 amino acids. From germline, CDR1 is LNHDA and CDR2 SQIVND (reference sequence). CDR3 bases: TGTGCCAGTAGTATCGGGGGACAGGGGGCCGAGTCGAACACCGGGGAGCTGTTTTTT. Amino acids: CASSIGGQGAESNTGELFF. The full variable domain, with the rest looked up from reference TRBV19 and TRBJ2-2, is DGGITQSPKYLFRKEGQNVTLSCEQNLNHDAMYWYRQDPGQGLRLIYYSQIVNDFQKGDIAEGYSVSREKKESFPLTVTSAQKNPTAFYLCASSIGGQGAESNTGELFFGEGSRLTVL.

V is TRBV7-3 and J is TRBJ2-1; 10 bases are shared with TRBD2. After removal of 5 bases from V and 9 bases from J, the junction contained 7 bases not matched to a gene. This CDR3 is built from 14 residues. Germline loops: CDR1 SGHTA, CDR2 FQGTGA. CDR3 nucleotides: TGTGCCAGCAGCCAAAACTTAGCGGGGGGTGAGCAGTTCTTC. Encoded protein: CASSQNLAGGEQFF.

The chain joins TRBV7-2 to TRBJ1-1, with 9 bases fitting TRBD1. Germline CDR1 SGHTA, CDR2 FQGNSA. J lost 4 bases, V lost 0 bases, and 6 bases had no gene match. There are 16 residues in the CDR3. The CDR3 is CASSLALGGQGTEAFF. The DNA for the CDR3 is TGTGCCAGCAGCTTAGCGCTCGGGGGACAGGGCACTGAAGCTTTCTTT. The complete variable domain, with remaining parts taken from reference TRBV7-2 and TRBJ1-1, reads GAGVSQSPSNKVTEKGKDVELRCDPISGHTALYWYRQSLGQGLEFLIYFQGNSAPDKSGLPSDRFSAERTGGSVSTLTIQRTQQEDSAVYLCASSLALGGQGTEAFFGQGTRLTVV.

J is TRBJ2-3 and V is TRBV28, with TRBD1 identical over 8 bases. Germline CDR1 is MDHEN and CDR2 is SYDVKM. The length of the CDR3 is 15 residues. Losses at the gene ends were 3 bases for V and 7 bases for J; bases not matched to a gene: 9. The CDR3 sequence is CASSFSDRVKYTQYF. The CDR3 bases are TGTGCCAGCAGTTTTTCGGACAGGGTAAAGTATACGCAGTATTTT.

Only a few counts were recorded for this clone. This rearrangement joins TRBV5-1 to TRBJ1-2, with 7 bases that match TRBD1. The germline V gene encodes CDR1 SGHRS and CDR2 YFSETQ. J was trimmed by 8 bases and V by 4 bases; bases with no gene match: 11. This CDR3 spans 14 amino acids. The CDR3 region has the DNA TGCGCCAGCAGCCCCGGTGGGGAGACAGGGGGCTACACCTTC. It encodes CASSPGGETGGYTF. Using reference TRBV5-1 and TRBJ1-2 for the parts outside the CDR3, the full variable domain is KAGVTQTPRYLIKTRGQQVTLSCSPISGHRSVSWYQQTPGQGLQFLFEYFSETQRNKGNFPGRFSGRQFSNSRSEMNVSTLELGDSALYLCASSPGGETGGYTFGSGTRLTVV.

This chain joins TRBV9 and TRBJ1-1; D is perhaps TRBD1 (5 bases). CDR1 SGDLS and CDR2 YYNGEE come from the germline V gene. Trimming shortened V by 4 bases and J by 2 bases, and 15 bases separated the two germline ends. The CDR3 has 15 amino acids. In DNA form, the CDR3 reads TGTGCCAGCAGCCCAGGGACTCCACCCAACACTGAAGCTTTCTTT. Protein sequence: CASSPGTPPNTEAFF. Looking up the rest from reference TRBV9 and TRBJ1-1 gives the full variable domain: DSGVTQTPKHLITATGQRVTLRCSPRSGDLSVYWYQQSLDQGLQFLIQYYNGEERAKGNILERFSAQQFPDLHSELNLSSLELGDSALYFCASSPGTPPNTEAFFGQGTRLTVV.

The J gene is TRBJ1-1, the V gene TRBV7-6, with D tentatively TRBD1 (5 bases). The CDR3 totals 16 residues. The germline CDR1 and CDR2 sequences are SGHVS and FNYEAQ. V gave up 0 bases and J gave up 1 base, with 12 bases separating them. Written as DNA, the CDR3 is TGTGCCAGCAGCTTAGCTGCGGGGGTACCGAACACTGAAGCTTTCTTT. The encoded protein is CASSLAAGVPNTEAFF.